The present TCR beta chain was sequenced within a study of CD8 T cells in Susac syndrome. Findings and limits, study-wide: The study's TCR sequencing and HLA analysis covered a relatively small number of individuals, and the study acknowledged this.

It was negative isolation that provided the CD8+ and CD4+ T cells, whereas TEMRA cells were enriched by FACS. A remark on this clonotype: Antigen specificity is unknown.

cDNA came from approximately 0.5 to 1 ug RNA primed by random hexamers. Amplification of the TCR beta CDR3 was carried out by immunoSEQ multiplex PCR, which spanned a total of 54 Vbeta and 13 Jbeta segments. MiXCR, applied by TCRdb to the immunoSEQ multiplex PCR reads, yields one record per CDR3 protein. The profile shows around 280,000 distinct CDR3 sequences, 70% to 90% of them singletons. CDR3 length equals 14 residues. Germline loops: CDR1 MNHEY, CDR2 SMNVEV (reference sequence). V was trimmed by 6 bases and J by 8 bases, leaving 16 bases between them. The J gene is TRBJ1-4, the V gene TRBV27; TRBD1 might be the D (5 bases). The TCR comes from a human donor with multiple sclerosis. Sequencing input: CD8+ T cells from PBMCs. CDR3 DNA sequence: TGTGCCAGCAGGCTGACGGGGACGGGGGAAAAACTGTTTTTT. Encoded protein: CASRLTGTGEKLFF.